This section outlines one TCR beta chain sequence together with its context. Only a few counts were recorded for this clonotype. What antigen it recognizes has not been identified. No base quality information exists; no much larger clone differs at one position. The CDR3 runs 14 amino acids, cysteine and phenylalanine included. Only CDR3 DNA is held: 42 bases, read in frame from base 1. The germline V end is reduced by 6 bases and the J end by 2 bases; junction bases left unmatched: 7. CDR1 and CDR2 are drawn from the germline V gene: MNHEY, SVGAGI. The data were obtained in a study of molecular identifiers for immune sequencing clone quantification listed by TCRdb under 2018. Background for the entire study: In a replicate experiment, RNA from roughly 18,000 or 92,000 naive CD8 T cells was split into five aliquots, four of which were sequenced. The study was a methods study using CD8 T cells to benchmark molecular-identifier clustering-based TCR repertoire sequencing (MIDCIRS) and TCR RNA copy counting. The investigation overall reported the following: Even against a background of one million naive CD8 T cells, spiked-in Jurkat TCR RNA amounting to a single cell's worth was reported to be detectable. In CMV-specific effector cells, over 99% of molecules were held by clones above 20 RNA copies, whereas under 1% of molecules were held by such clones in naive cells. Modeling indicated approximately 3.1 TCR RNA copies recovered per cell, compared with roughly 10 by digital PCR, which implies a capture efficiency of around 30%. The naive libraries included spiked-in Jurkat TCR RNA (around 9 copies' worth), and this RNA is not part of the donor repertoire. Without barcode sub-clustering, chimeric consensus sequences inflated TCR diversity; chimeras reached as high as 47%. The sizes of highly expanded clones could end up underestimated when identical TCR molecules share a barcode.

Library preparation used PCR. The data were produced on an Illumina HiSeq 4000. Preparation of bulk TCR libraries followed a previously described approach, with the TCR primers listed in Table S5. Total RNA was purified with the Qiagen AllPrep DNA/RNA kit. Before any analysis, reads coming from multiple sequencing runs of the same library were combined into one pool. The authors processed their data as follows. Reads were retained only if their TCR constant sequence matched exactly, and those retained reads were trimmed to 150 nt and grouped according to their 12-nt molecular barcodes. Within each barcode group, reads were sub-clustered at a 15% Levenshtein threshold, and quality-weighted consensus sequences were built per RNA molecule. Non-functional sequences were filtered out, along with any lower-count sequence sitting one edit away from another sequence. On the basis of fitting two negative binomial distributions, barcode sub-clusters with fewer than 20% of the maximum read count were discarded. The public reads were reanalyzed by TCRdb: fastp trimming at Q25, MiXCR alignment, in-frame beta chains only. Entries that share a CDR3 protein sequence are merged under the most common genes and DNA. The V and J calls here are based on TCRdb, not the publication. For this sample the table gives 400,000 to 600,000 distinct CDR3 sequences, of which over 20% were detected only once. Around 0.84% of the sample rests with the top ten.

Libraries of naive CD8 T cells were generated from approximately 20,000 to 1,000,000 sorted cells, with 10%, 30% or 50% of the purified RNA used. Naive CD8 T cells, defined as CD8+CD4-CCR7+CD45RA+, were FACS-sorted into RLT Plus buffer on a BD FACSAria II. To test detection sensitivity, Jurkat RNA equivalent to ten TCR copies was spiked into samples of roughly 19,000-1,000,000 naive CD8 T cells. Enrichment of CD8 T cells was performed with RosetteSep CD8+ T Cell Enrichment Cocktail and Ficoll-Paque, after which ACK red cell lysis was carried out. This TCR was recovered from a human donor in good health. Some libraries in this study had Jurkat cell RNA spiked in. The chain employs TRBV6-5 and TRBJ2-7; 7 central bases correspond to TRBD2. The sample comprised naive CD8+ T cells from blood, with Jurkat cell RNA spiked in. This sample's cell subset or site label indicates: FACS-sorted CD8+CD4-CCR7+CD45RA+ naive T cells. The CDR3 is CASRVGGDPYEQYF. The DNA sequence reads TGTGCCAGCAGGGTGGGGGGGGACCCCTACGAGCAGTACTTC.